Shown below are 32 T cell receptor beta chains from a single sample sequenced in a study of shared clonotypes between healthy human individuals. The protocol was immunoSEQ multiplex PCR, while the TCRdb copy is restricted to in-frame clones and leaves out a portion. The sample records some 1 million clones, around 76% being singletons. Sequencing was performed on memory CD4+ T cells sorted from blood. Subset here: CD45RA-negative fraction. The receptors stem from a man aged 18 to 29 in good health.

The V call is TRBV18, the J call TRBJ2-7; tentatively, D is TRBD1 or TRBD2 (6 bases each). The CDR3 sequence is 14 residues long. Trimming cost V 4 bases and J 3 bases, with 13 bases left between them. Looked up from germline, CDR1 is KGHSH and CDR2 is LQKENI. The CDR3 spells CASSLQGGIYEQYF. For the CDR3, the DNA is TGTGCCAGCTCACTACAGGGAGGAATCTACGAGCAGTACTTC.

V is TRBV6-1 and J is TRBJ1-1; a weak D match, TRBD1 (6 bases). V gave up 0 bases and J gave up 10 bases, with 21 bases separating them. Looked up from germline, CDR1 is MNHNS and CDR2 is SASEGT. The CDR3 has 16 residues. This CDR3 reads CASSEATPGAAVRAFF. DNA of the CDR3: TGTGCCAGCAGTGAAGCGACTCCAGGGGCCGCCGTTCGAGCTTTCTTT.

V is TRBV6-5 and J is TRBJ2-5; D is unresolved. From germline, CDR1 is MNHEY and CDR2 SVGAGI. V lost 9 bases and J 5 bases, leaving 10 bases between the germline ends. The CDR3 is 11 residues long. CDR3 DNA: TGTGCCAGGGCCCGCGAGGAGACCCAGTACTTC. Translation gives CARAREETQYF.

The V gene is TRBV19, the J gene TRBJ2-1; D gene unclear. Trimming took off 2 bases at V and 7 bases at J, with 6 bases between the two ends. The CDR3 runs 12 residues. Germline V lookup: CDR1 LNHDA, CDR2 SQIVND (reference sequence). This CDR3 reads CASSIQLNEQFF. The CDR3 region has the DNA TGTGCCAGTAGTATACAGCTGAATGAGCAGTTCTTC.

Notes on this clone: Distinct nucleotide sequences in the sample also encode this CDR3. The rearrangement joins TRBV6-1 to TRBJ2-7; D uncertain. The germline V gene encodes CDR1 MNHNS and CDR2 SASEGT. V lost 2 bases, J lost 4 bases, and 9 bases lay in between. This CDR3 is built from 13 residues. DNA of the CDR3: TGTGCCAGCAGTGAACTCTTGGGATACGAGCAGTACTTC. Protein sequence: CASSELLGYEQYF.

The rearrangement uses TRBV5-5 and TRBJ1-2, with 10 positions matching TRBD1. Germline values: CDR1 SGHKS, CDR2 YYEKEE (reference sequence). The CDR3 length is 15 residues. V was pared by 4 bases and J by 8 bases, with 11 bases of the junction left unmatched. The CDR3 coding sequence is TGTGCCAGCAGCCTGTGGGCCGGGACAGGGGAAGGCTACACCTTC. Its translation is CASSLWAGTGEGYTF.

The chain has TRBV30 and TRBJ2-7; weak D call: TRBD1 (6 bases). Per the germline V gene, CDR1 is GTSNPN and CDR2 is SVGIG (reference sequence). Trimming left V 2 bases short and J 0 bases short, with 14 bases between. This CDR3 region has 15 residues. The CDR3 DNA follows: TGTGCCTGGAGTCTGGACAGAGATTACTCCTACGAGCAGTACTTC. Translation gives CAWSLDRDYSYEQYF.

This clone has a handful of counts. The chain joins TRBV5-1 to TRBJ2-7, with 8 bases aligning to TRBD1. V shed 7 bases and J 5 bases; nucleotides not matched to a gene: 5. CDR1 and CDR2 from the germline V gene are SGHRS and YFSETQ. This CDR3 is 12 amino acids long. In nucleotides, the CDR3 is TGCGCCAGCCCTAAGGACAGGGACGAGCAGTACTTC. Residues: CASPKDRDEQYF. Combining the CDR3 with reference TRBV5-1 and TRBJ2-7 gives the whole variable domain KAGVTQTPRYLIKTRGQQVTLSCSPISGHRSVSWYQQTPGQGLQFLFEYFSETQRNKGNFPGRFSGRQFSNSRSEMNVSTLELGDSALYLCASPKDRDEQYFGPGTRLTVT.

The gene calls are TRBV2 and TRBJ2-5, with D possibly being TRBD2 (6 bases). V was trimmed by 7 bases and J by 5 bases, leaving 11 bases between them. CDR3 length equals 12 residues. Germline-derived CDR1 and CDR2 are SNHLY and FYNNEI. The CDR3 coding sequence is TGTGCCAGCAAGGCGGGGATGGAGACCCAGTACTTC. It encodes CASKAGMETQYF.

The chain combines TRBV10-3 with TRBJ2-5; D call uncertain. Germline loops: CDR1 ENHRY, CDR2 SYGVKD. The CDR3 totals 15 residues. V lost 0 bases and J lost 5, with 13 bases in between. The CDR3 nucleotides are TGTGCCATCAGTGAGTCTGCTGGGCTGGGTGAGACCCAGTACTTC. It yields the protein CAISESAGLGETQYF.

Concerning this clone itself: It differs at one base from a far larger clone, so likely a read error. The sample contains more than one DNA sequence encoding this CDR3. This chain links TRBV7-6 with TRBJ1-1; D may be TRBD1 (5 bases). This CDR3 is 13 amino acids long. The V end lost 3 bases, the J end lost 1 base, and 6 bases lay between the germline ends. Germline CDR1 is SGHVS and CDR2 is FNYEAQ. The CDR3 DNA sequence: TGTGCCAGCAGCTTGCAGGGGAACACTGAAGCTTTCTTT. Translation gives CASSLQGNTEAFF.

This clone was counted ten times or more. The CDR3 bases are TGTGCCAGCAGCTTAATTGCAGGCAATTCACCCCTCCACTTT. Its protein is CASSLIAGNSPLHF. The chain carries TRBV11-2 and TRBJ1-6; no firm D call. The V end lost 2 bases, the J end lost 7 bases, and 9 bases lay between the germline ends. The CDR3 covers 14 residues. CDR1 SGHAT and CDR2 FQNNGV come from the germline V gene.

This chain connects TRBV7-8 to TRBJ1-2; 12 bases match TRBD1. Germline CDR1 and CDR2: SGHVS and FQNEAQ. The CDR3 length is 14 residues. V was clipped by 5 bases and J by 7 bases; unmatched bases: 5. This CDR3 is CASSLPGQGAGYTF. The CDR3 DNA follows: TGTGCCAGCAGCCTACCGGGACAGGGGGCTGGCTACACCTTC.

Concerning this clone: It is unclear where the CDR3 begins or ends on the DNA, so no DNA is shown, and the CDR3 is as TCRdb lists it. The chain links TRBV12-2 to TRBJ1-3; the D segment call TRBD1 is taken from the table without a DNA check. TRBV12-2 is listed as a pseudogene. The CDR3 comprises 16 residues, both ends counted. This CDR3 is CADDVGQGAPGNTIYF.

This clone appeared once. The rearrangement links TRBV18 to TRBJ1-4; D gene ambiguous. Germline assignment: CDR1 KGHSH and CDR2 LQKENI. Trimming stripped 5 bases from V and 0 bases from J, with 10 bases between. This CDR3 is 15 amino acids long. CDR3 amino acids: CASSSSSATNEKLFF. CDR3 DNA: TGTGCCAGCTCATCATCCTCGGCAACTAATGAAAAACTGTTTTTT.

Regarding this clone: Other DNA sequences of this sample code for an identical CDR3. The rearrangement joins TRBV12-5 to TRBJ1-1; the match to TRBD1 covers 9 bases. V shed 6 bases, J shed 4 bases, and the junction held 0 bases outside the gene matches. The CDR3 runs 12 residues. Germline loops: CDR1 LGHNT, CDR2 FRNRAP. Here the CDR3 DNA reads TGTGCTAGTGGGACAGGGGGCACTGAAGCTTTCTTT. It encodes CASGTGGTEAFF.

V and J are TRBV4-1 and TRBJ1-4, with no clear D. This CDR3 has 15 amino acids. The germline V gene has CDR1 MGHRA and CDR2 YSYEKL. V was clipped by 1 base and J by 4 bases, with 10 bases between them. CDR3 region: CASSQGGASNEKLFF. DNA for the CDR3: TGCGCCAGCAGCCAAGGCGGTGCGAGTAATGAAAAACTGTTTTTT.

Of note for this clone: This specimen includes other DNA sequences encoding the same CDR3. The CDR3, as DNA: TGCGCCAGCTCCCGGGACCCCACCTACGAGCAGTACTTC. Protein: CASSRDPTYEQYF. The chain uses TRBV10-2 and TRBJ2-7; D tentatively fits TRBD1 or TRBD2 (5 bases each). This CDR3 spans 13 amino acids. CDR1 WSHSY and CDR2 SAAADI come from the germline V gene. V shed 8 bases and J shed 2 bases, with 13 bases lying between them.

The chain uses TRBV7-2 and TRBJ1-2; no clear D gene. This CDR3 is built from 12 residues. Trimming removed 2 bases at V and 8 bases at J, with 9 bases between. Germline V gene lookup returns CDR1 SGHTA and CDR2 FQGNSA. The chain's CDR3 is CASSLFSRGYTF. The CDR3 DNA reads TGTGCCAGCAGCTTATTTTCAAGGGGCTACACCTTC.

The CDR3 loop is CASSPPATNYGYTF. The CDR3 DNA reads TGTGCCAGCTCACCACCAGCAACAAACTATGGCTACACCTTC. The chain uses TRBV18 and TRBJ1-2; D not certain. Trimming took 0 bases from V and 2 from J, leaving 7 bases between them. The CDR3 consists of 14 residues. The germline gives CDR1 KGHSH, CDR2 LQKENI. The full variable domain, in which reference TRBV18 and TRBJ1-2 provide the parts outside the CDR3, is NAGVMQNPRHLVRRRGQEARLRCSPMKGHSHVYWYRQLPEEGLKFMVYLQKENIIDESGMPKERFSAEFPKEGPSILRIQQVVRGDSAAYFCASSPPATNYGYTFGSGTRLTVV.

CDR3 coding DNA: TGTGCCAGCAATAGGGATCCCTATGGCTACACCTTC. It yields the protein CASNRDPYGYTF. The chain uses TRBV25-1 and TRBJ1-2, with D unresolved. Germline-derived CDR1 and CDR2 are MGHDK and SYGVNS. The CDR3 has 12 residues. V dropped 7 bases and J dropped 4 bases, with 10 bases sitting between them.

The V call is TRBV19, the J call TRBJ2-2; the match to TRBD2 covers 8 bases. This CDR3 is 15 amino acids long. Trimming cost V 3 bases and J 4 bases; bases outside gene matches: 4. The germline CDR1 and CDR2 sequences are LNHDA and SQIVND (reference sequence). DNA for the CDR3: TGTGCCAGTAGTATCCGGGCGGGAGGCACCGGGGAGCTGTTTTTT. This codes for CASSIRAGGTGELFF. Together with reference TRBV19 and TRBJ2-2, the CDR3 gives the full variable domain: DGGITQSPKYLFRKEGQNVTLSCEQNLNHDAMYWYRQDPGQGLRLIYYSQIVNDFQKGDIAEGYSVSREKKESFPLTVTSAQKNPTAFYLCASSIRAGGTGELFFGEGSRLTVL.

This chain connects TRBV7-8 to TRBJ1-2; the D is unclear. This CDR3 contains 13 residues. Germline V gives CDR1 SGHVS, CDR2 FQNEAQ. V dropped 5 bases and J dropped 6 bases, with 13 bases sitting between them. The CDR3 reads CASSPEGVHGYTF. DNA for the CDR3: TGTGCCAGCAGCCCCGAGGGTGTCCATGGCTACACCTTC.

The genes are TRBV10-2 and TRBJ2-3, with 8 bases matching TRBD2. Germline-derived CDR1 and CDR2 are WSHSY and SAAADI. With 2 bases clipped from V and 3 bases from J, the junction kept 4 bases outside the gene matches. CDR3 length: 15 residues. CDR3 sequence reads: CASSEISGSTDTQYF. The DNA of the CDR3 is TGCGCCAGCAGTGAGATCAGCGGGAGTACAGATACGCAGTATTTT.

This sequence joins TRBV7-2 and TRBJ1-5; 12 positions match TRBD1. Germline V gene lookup returns CDR1 SGHTA and CDR2 FQGNSA. V lost 5 bases and J lost 7; bases outside the gene matches: 9. The CDR3 covers 16 residues. The CDR3 DNA follows: TGTGCCAGCAGCAACCGGGACAGGGGGCTACAACAGCCCCAGCATTTT. This codes for CASSNRDRGLQQPQHF. Together with reference TRBV7-2 and TRBJ1-5, the CDR3 gives the full variable domain: GAGVSQSPSNKVTEKGKDVELRCDPISGHTALYWYRQSLGQGLEFLIYFQGNSAPDKSGLPSDRFSAERTGGSVSTLTIQRTQQEDSAVYLCASSNRDRGLQQPQHFGDGTRLSIL.

Note on this clone: Other nucleotide sequences from this sample produce the same CDR3. The V call is TRBV5-1, the J call TRBJ1-4; D remains ambiguous. V gave up 0 bases and J gave up 8 bases, with 11 bases separating them. There are 14 residues in the CDR3. Germline values: CDR1 SGHRS, CDR2 YFSETQ. CDR3 coding DNA: TGCGCCAGCAGCTTGGGGAGAGGAGGGGAAAAACTGTTTTTT. This translates into CASSLGRGGEKLFF.

The chain joins TRBV2 to TRBJ2-3; D not resolved. Germline V lookup: CDR1 SNHLY, CDR2 FYNNEI. Trimming shortened V by 8 bases and J by 4 bases, and 10 bases separated the two germline ends. This CDR3 comprises 12 residues. The chain's CDR3 is CASPLRADTQYF. In DNA, the CDR3 is TGTGCCAGCCCCCTGAGAGCAGATACGCAGTATTTT.

The sample holds one count of this clone. This chain uses TRBV9 with TRBJ2-5, with 7 bases aligning to TRBD1. The J segment lost 3 bases and the V segment lost 0 bases, leaving 5 bases of the junction unmatched. The CDR3 is 15 residues long. Germline values: CDR1 SGDLS, CDR2 YYNGEE. CDR3 in amino acids: CASSVVGQLEETQYF. Written as DNA, the CDR3 is TGTGCCAGCAGCGTAGTGGGACAGTTAGAAGAGACCCAGTACTTC. Full variable domain (missing parts from reference TRBV9 and TRBJ2-5): DSGVTQTPKHLITATGQRVTLRCSPRSGDLSVYWYQQSLDQGLQFLIQYYNGEERAKGNILERFSAQQFPDLHSELNLSSLELGDSALYFCASSVVGQLEETQYFGPGTRLLVL.

The chain carries TRBV7-9 and TRBJ1-4, with a tentative D call TRBD1 (5 bases). The CDR3 runs 17 residues. V dropped 2 bases and J dropped 3 bases, with 16 bases sitting between them. Germline V gene sequence: CDR1 SEHNR, CDR2 FQNEAQ (reference sequence). CDR3 in DNA: TGTGCCAGCAGCTTACTTCAGATGAGGGGTTCTAATGAAAAACTGTTTTTT. It translates to CASSLLQMRGSNEKLFF.

V usage is TRBV5-5 and J usage is TRBJ1-6; no firm D call. Trimming stripped 3 bases from V and 5 bases from J, with 6 bases between. Per germline, CDR1 SGHKS and CDR2 YYEKEE (reference sequence). The length of the CDR3 is 13 residues. CDR3 nucleotide sequence: TGTGCCAGCAGCTACATGGATAATTCACCCCTCCACTTT. Its translation: CASSYMDNSPLHF.

This clone was detected once. The rearrangement uses TRBV7-2 and TRBJ2-3; TRBD1 might be the D (6 bases). Germline V gene data show CDR1 as SGHTA and CDR2 as FQGNSA. This CDR3 has 12 amino acids. V gave up 3 bases and J gave up 8 bases, with 9 bases separating them. In DNA form, the CDR3 reads TGTGCCAGCAGCTTCCCAGGGGTTACGCAGTATTTT. This gives the protein CASSFPGVTQYF. Variable domain in full (rest from reference TRBV7-2 and TRBJ2-3): GAGVSQSPSNKVTEKGKDVELRCDPISGHTALYWYRQSLGQGLEFLIYFQGNSAPDKSGLPSDRFSAERTGGSVSTLTIQRTQQEDSAVYLCASSFPGVTQYFGPGTRLTVL.

The chain employs TRBV30 and TRBJ2-3, with D possibly being TRBD1 or TRBD2 (6 bases each). V was shortened by 4 bases and J by 6 bases, with 11 bases between the two germline ends. Per the germline V gene, CDR1 is GTSNPN and CDR2 is SVGIG (reference sequence). The CDR3 has 12 residues. CDR3 protein: CAWNPGADTQYF. CDR3 in DNA: TGTGCCTGGAACCCGGGGGCGGATACGCAGTATTTT.